One sample yielded the 13 T cell receptor beta chains listed below, sequenced in a study of T-cell reconstitution after alpha-beta-depleted transplantation in children. Researchers prepared the TCRbeta library using unique molecular identifiers, the study reports. TCRdb re-analysed the PCR reads in MiXCR, keeping a single row per CDR3 protein. The table includes hundreds of thousands of distinct CDR3 sequences, roughly 17% detected once. This specimen was PBMCs from the stem cell graft donor, taken from the stem cell graft. Receptor source: a human donor who donated a stem cell graft to a child with acute myeloid leukemia.

This clonotype was recorded at least ten times. The chain uses TRBV24-1 and TRBJ2-7; D is ambiguous. Germline V gene sequence: CDR1 KGHDR, CDR2 SFDVKD. This CDR3 spans 12 amino acids. Trimming removed 7 bases from V and 7 bases from J, with 13 bases in between. The CDR3 protein is CATSASPEEQYV. For the CDR3, the DNA is TGTGCCACCAGCGCTTCCCCAGAGGAGCAGTACGTC.

The chain links TRBV19 to TRBJ2-1; tentatively, D is TRBD1 (6 bases). V was shortened by 5 bases and J by 13 bases, with 18 bases between the two germline ends. Germline CDR1 is LNHDA and CDR2 is SQIVND (reference sequence). CDR3 size: 13 residues. The CDR3 DNA sequence: TGTGCCAGTAGTGGGAAACAGGGATATAGTCAGTTCTTC. It encodes CASSGKQGYSQFF. The full variable domain, in which reference TRBV19 and TRBJ2-1 provide the parts outside the CDR3, is DGGITQSPKYLFRKEGQNVTLSCEQNLNHDAMYWYRQDPGQGLRLIYYSQIVNDFQKGDIAEGYSVSREKKESFPLTVTSAQKNPTAFYLCASSGKQGYSQFFGPGTRLTVL.

This clonotype was recorded once. A much larger clone is a single base away; this may be a read error. V usage is TRBV20-1 and J usage is TRBJ2-5; no definite D call. CDR1 is DFQATT and CDR2 is SNEGSKA in the germline V gene (reference sequence). The CDR3 is 11 amino acids. CDR3 loop: CGAWRQETQYF. The CDR3 DNA is TGCGGTGCATGGAGACAAGAGACCCAGTACTTC.

This clonotype was seen a handful of times. The chain combines TRBV6-2 or TRBV6-3 with TRBJ2-7, with D perhaps assigned TRBD1 or TRBD2 (5 bases each). Germline values: CDR1 MNHEY, CDR2 SVGEGT. Trimming took off 6 bases at V and 6 bases at J, with 15 bases between the two ends. The CDR3 is 13 residues long. Here the CDR3 DNA reads TGTGCCAGCAGACCTCCTGGGACGGCCGAGCAGTACGTC. It codes for CASRPPGTAEQYV.

This rearrangement joins TRBV7-9 to TRBJ2-6; D gene uncertain. The CDR3 is 16 amino acids. V gave up 3 bases and J gave up 0 bases, with 9 bases separating them. CDR1 is SEHNR and CDR2 is FQNEAQ in the germline V gene (reference sequence). The CDR3 spells CASSFSRTSGANVLTF. The CDR3 region has the DNA TGTGCCAGCAGCTTTTCCAGGACCTCTGGGGCCAACGTCCTGACTTTC.

J is TRBJ2-7 and V is TRBV5-5; D may match TRBD1 or TRBD2 (6 bases each). V was cut by 4 bases and J by 0 bases, with 14 bases left in between. Germline CDR1 reads SGHKS; CDR2 reads YYEKEE (reference sequence). CDR3 size: 15 residues. DNA of the CDR3: TGTGCCAGCAGCCTGGGAGGACAGAGCTCCTACGAGCAGTACGTC. Translation gives CASSLGGQSSYEQYV.

This rearrangement joins TRBV7-9 to TRBJ2-1; no firm D call. This CDR3 region has 13 residues. V lost 3 bases and J 5 bases, leaving 8 bases between the germline ends. Germline V CDR1 and CDR2: SEHNR, FQNEAQ (reference sequence). The CDR3 nucleotides read TGTGCCAGCAGCTTGCCCAGGAACAATGAGCAGTTCTTC. The encoded protein is CASSLPRNNEQFF.

This clonotype appeared many times. The rearrangement uses TRBV10-3 and TRBJ1-1; possible D gene TRBD1, 5 bases. V was trimmed by 0 bases and J by 4 bases, leaving 12 bases between them. CDR1 is ENHRY, CDR2 SYGVKD, per germline. CDR3 size: 15 residues. CDR3 loop: CAISESFRDGTEAFF. As DNA, the CDR3 is TGTGCCATCAGTGAGTCGTTTAGGGACGGCACTGAAGCTTTCTTT.

The chain recombines TRBV7-2 with TRBJ2-4; 8 bases are shared with TRBD2. In germline, CDR1 is SGHTA, CDR2 FQGNSA. The CDR3 spans 16 residues. Losses at the gene ends were 1 base for V and 4 bases for J; bases not matched to a gene: 6. CDR3 nucleotides: TGTGCCAGCAGCTTAGGCGCGGGGGGCAGGAAAAACATTCAGTACTTC. The encoded protein is CASSLGAGGRKNIQYF.

This clonotype has at least ten counts. V usage is TRBV29-1 and J usage is TRBJ2-7; 7 bases agree with TRBD1. This CDR3 is 13 amino acids long. Losses at the gene ends were 7 bases for V and 0 bases for J; bases not matched to a gene: 6. Germline V gene data show CDR1 as SQVTM and CDR2 as ANQGSEA. The CDR3 sequence: CSAKGQYSYEQYF. In DNA form, the CDR3 reads TGCAGCGCTAAGGGACAGTACTCCTACGAGCAGTACTTC.

This clonotype showed up just a few times. The chain employs TRBV3-1 and TRBJ2-1; the D gene is possibly TRBD2 (6 bases). CDR3 length: 13 residues. Germline assignment: CDR1 LGHDT and CDR2 YNNKEL (reference sequence). Trimming pared 3 bases from V and 8 bases from J, leaving 11 bases between. CDR3 coding DNA: TGTGCCAGCAGCCAGGGTCTAGCGTATGAGCAGTTCTTC. It yields the protein CASSQGLAYEQFF.

The chain employs TRBV4-3 and TRBJ2-7, with D tentatively TRBD1 (6 bases). Trimming shortened V by 0 bases and J by 4 bases, and 10 bases separated the two germline ends. Germline-derived CDR1 and CDR2 are LGHNA and YSLEER. The CDR3 is made up of 14 amino acids. CDR3 nucleotide sequence: TGCGCCAGCAGCCAAGAGACAGGACGGTACGAGCAGTACTTC. Protein: CASSQETGRYEQYF.

V and J are TRBV7-8 and TRBJ1-1; D is ambiguous. The CDR3 has 13 amino acids. Germline V lookup: CDR1 SGHVS, CDR2 FQNEAQ. Trimming removed 0 bases from V and 7 bases from J, with 9 bases in between. This chain's CDR3 is CASSLASRSEAFF. The CDR3 DNA sequence: TGTGCCAGCAGCTTAGCCTCCCGGAGTGAAGCTTTCTTT.